This T cell receptor beta chain was recovered during a study of T-cell reconstitution after alpha-beta-depleted transplantation in children. Unique molecular identifiers were incorporated when the TCRbeta library was constructed. TCRdb re-derived calls from the PCR reads in MiXCR, one entry per CDR3 protein. The sample carries about a million distinct CDR3 sequences, around 30% recorded once. With regard to this clonotype: Its target is unknown.

General study findings and limits: Expanded graft clones, several hundred of them, were reportedly the source of alpha-beta T cells about two months after transplant. Some patients' high day-60 TCRbeta diversity was attributed to recipient cells surviving conditioning.

This clonotype originated in a boy younger than two who had a stem cell transplant for SCID, so the T cells may come from the graft donor. The input for sequencing was PBMCs, mostly from graft donor cells, taken 360 days after TCRalphabeta/CD19-depleted stem cell transplant.

The CDR3 DNA is TGTGCCAGCAGTTTGCAGGGGATGGAGACCCAGTACTTC. Encoded protein: CASSLQGMETQYF. The chain employs TRBV12-3 or TRBV12-4 and TRBJ2-5; D possibly corresponds to TRBD1 (6 bases). With 3 bases removed from V and 5 bases from J, the gap between germline ends came to 10 bases. CDR3 length: 13 amino acids.